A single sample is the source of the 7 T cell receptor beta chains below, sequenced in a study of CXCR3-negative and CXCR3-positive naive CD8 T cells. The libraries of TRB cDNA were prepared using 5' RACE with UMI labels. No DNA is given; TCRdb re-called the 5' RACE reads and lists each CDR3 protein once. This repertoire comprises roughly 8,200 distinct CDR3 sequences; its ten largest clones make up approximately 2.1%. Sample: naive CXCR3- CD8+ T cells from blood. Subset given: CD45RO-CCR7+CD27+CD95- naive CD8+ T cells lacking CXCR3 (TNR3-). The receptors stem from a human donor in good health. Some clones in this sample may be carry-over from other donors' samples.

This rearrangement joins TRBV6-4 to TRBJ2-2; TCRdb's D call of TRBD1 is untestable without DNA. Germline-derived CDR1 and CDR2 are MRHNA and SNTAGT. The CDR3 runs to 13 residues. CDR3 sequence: CASSDRGTGELFF.

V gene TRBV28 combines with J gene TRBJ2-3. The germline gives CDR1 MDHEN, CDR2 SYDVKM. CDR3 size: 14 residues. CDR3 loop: CASSSLLDTDTQYF.

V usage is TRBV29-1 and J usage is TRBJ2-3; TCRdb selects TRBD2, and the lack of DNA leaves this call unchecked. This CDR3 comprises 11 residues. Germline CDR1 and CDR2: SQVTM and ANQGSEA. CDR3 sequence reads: CSVRAGTSEYF.

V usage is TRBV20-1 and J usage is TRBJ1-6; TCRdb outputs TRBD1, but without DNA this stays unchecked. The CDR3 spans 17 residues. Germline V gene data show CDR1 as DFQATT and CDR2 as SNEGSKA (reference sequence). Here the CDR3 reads CSAREVQGLTYNSPLHF.

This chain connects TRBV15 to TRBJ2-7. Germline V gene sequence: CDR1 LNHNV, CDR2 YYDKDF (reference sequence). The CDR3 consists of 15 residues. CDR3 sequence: CATSREAGVSYEQYF. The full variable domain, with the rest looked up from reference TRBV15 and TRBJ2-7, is DAMVIQNPRYQVTQFGKPVTLSCSQTLNHNVMYWYQQKSSQAPKLLFHYYDKDFNNEADTPDNFQSRRPNTSFCFLDIRSPGLGDTAMYLCATSREAGVSYEQYFGPGTRLTVT.

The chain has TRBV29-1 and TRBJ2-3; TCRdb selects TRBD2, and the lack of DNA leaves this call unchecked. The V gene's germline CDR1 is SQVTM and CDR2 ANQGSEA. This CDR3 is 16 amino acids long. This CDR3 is CSVVPRTSGSADTQYF.

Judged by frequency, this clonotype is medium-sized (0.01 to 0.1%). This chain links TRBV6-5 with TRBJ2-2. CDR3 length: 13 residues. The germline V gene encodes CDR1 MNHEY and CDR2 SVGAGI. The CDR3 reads CASSYSITGELFF.